These 19 T cell receptor beta chains were sequenced from one sample in a study of Ad26.COV2.S vaccination and SARS-CoV-2 variants (dated by TCRdb to the early 2020s). The sample's treatment or condition, from its label and the paper: some 20 received Ad26.COV2.S at low or high dose, single or two shots; 5 received placebo; per-sample allocation not given. For vaccine and placebo recipients, the sequenced repertoires came from samples collected on day 63 after the first injection. The library came from the immunoSEQ multiplex PCR assay. Here the immuneACCESS table is served through TCRdb, limited to in-frame sequences with V and J called. Missing clones are a known gap in these copies; in checked studies unresolved V genes cover under half, and the rest lacks a known reason. Recorded for this sample are about 250,000 clones; around nine tenths of them occurred a single time. Roughly 3% of the sample belongs to the ten largest clones.

Sample: peripheral blood, taken in a trial of Ad26.COV2.S vaccine versus placebo. The source is a person between 18 and 65 years old who received the Ad26.COV2.S COVID-19 vaccine or a placebo.

The chain is built from TRBV7-9 and TRBJ2-1, with TRBD1 as a possible D gene (7 bases). Germline CDR1 SEHNR, CDR2 FQNEAQ (reference sequence). Deletions cut 3 bases from V and 5 bases from J, with 14 bases between. The CDR3 consists of 15 residues. The CDR3 nucleotides are TGTGCCAGCAGCTTCAGGGGGGCTTTCGACAATGAGCAGTTCTTC. Protein product: CASSFRGAFDNEQFF.

V gene TRBV19 combines with J gene TRBJ2-1; the D gene is possibly TRBD1 (7 bases). Trimming stripped 10 bases from V and 7 bases from J, with 26 bases between. The germline V gene has CDR1 LNHDA and CDR2 SQIVND (reference sequence). CDR3 length: 16 residues. The CDR3 DNA reads as TGTGCCACCTTCGCAGGGGGGACGGTCGAAATGAATGAGCAGTTCTTC. It codes for CATFAGGTVEMNEQFF. Looking up the rest from reference TRBV19 and TRBJ2-1 gives the full variable domain: DGGITQSPKYLFRKEGQNVTLSCEQNLNHDAMYWYRQDPGQGLRLIYYSQIVNDFQKGDIAEGYSVSREKKESFPLTVTSAQKNPTAFYLCATFAGGTVEMNEQFFGPGTRLTVL.

CDR3 protein: CASSSSGVNTGELFF. DNA for the CDR3: TGTGCCAGCAGCTCAAGCGGGGTAAACACCGGGGAGCTGTTTTTT. This chain joins TRBV7-3 and TRBJ2-2; 7 nucleotides line up with TRBD2. The V and J ends lost 4 bases and 2 bases, in that order; junction bases with no gene match: 4. The CDR3 contains 15 residues. The germline gives CDR1 SGHTA, CDR2 FQGTGA.

The chain couples TRBV20-1 to TRBJ2-3; D gene ambiguous. CDR1 is DFQATT and CDR2 is SNEGSKA in the germline V gene (reference sequence). The length of the CDR3 is 11 residues. For the CDR3, the DNA is TGCAGGGGTGAGAGCACAGATACGCAGTATTTT. It is translated as CRGESTDTQYF.

The chain carries TRBV3-1 (or the pseudogene TRBV3-2) and TRBJ1-6; no definite D call. The CDR3 has 12 residues. The V gene lost 7 bases and the J gene lost 5 bases, with 6 bases spanning the gap. Per germline, CDR1 LGHDT and CDR2 YNNKEL (reference sequence). The chain's CDR3 is CASMDDNSPLHF. Here the CDR3 DNA reads TGTGCCAGCATGGACGATAATTCACCCCTCCACTTT.

This clone appeared once. V is TRBV11-2 and J is TRBJ2-3, with 12 bases fitting TRBD1. The V and J ends lost 5 bases and 4 bases, in that order; junction bases with no gene match: 13. The germline CDR1 and CDR2 sequences are SGHAT and FQNNGV. This CDR3 is 18 amino acids long. The CDR3, as DNA: TGTGCCAGCAGCCATAGGCCCGGGACAGGGGGCATCGCAGATACGCAGTATTTT. Translation: CASSHRPGTGGIADTQYF.

This rearrangement joins TRBV7-9 to TRBJ1-1; D gene unclear. Germline V gene sequence: CDR1 SEHNR, CDR2 FQNEAQ (reference sequence). Deletions cut 4 bases from V and 8 bases from J, with 5 bases between. This CDR3 comprises 10 residues. DNA for the CDR3: TGTGCCAGCAGCTCAGAGGAAGCTTTCTTT. Its protein product is CASSSEEAFF.

The J gene is TRBJ2-3, the V gene TRBV29-1; maybe TRBD2 (5 bases). In germline, CDR1 is SQVTM, CDR2 ANQGSEA. With 4 bases removed from V and 2 bases from J, the gap between germline ends came to 10 bases. The CDR3 is 13 amino acids. The CDR3 is CSVVGGLTDTQYF. CDR3 nucleotide sequence: TGCAGCGTTGTGGGCGGACTCACAGATACGCAGTATTTT.

J is TRBJ1-6 and V is TRBV7-9, with 8 bases fitting TRBD1. The CDR3 extends over 16 amino acids. The J segment lost 10 bases and the V segment lost 3 bases, leaving 11 bases of the junction unmatched. Per germline, CDR1 SEHNR and CDR2 FQNEAQ (reference sequence). CDR3 sequence reads: CASSFTSGTGRSPLHF. Here the CDR3 DNA reads TGTGCCAGCAGCTTTACTTCCGGGACAGGTCGATCACCCCTCCACTTT. Filled out from reference TRBV7-9 and TRBJ1-6, the complete variable domain reads DTGVSQNPRHKITKRGQNVTFRCDPISEHNRLYWYRQTLGQGPEFLTYFQNEAQLEKSRLLSDRFSAERPKGSFSTLEIQRTEQGDSAMYLCASSFTSGTGRSPLHFGNGTRLTVT.

The chain joins TRBV7-6 to TRBJ2-1; unclear D gene. V was cut by 3 bases and J by 7 bases, with 13 bases left in between. Germline V gives CDR1 SGHVS, CDR2 FNYEAQ. The CDR3 runs to 14 residues. The CDR3 sequence is CASSFTTTLNEQFF. The CDR3 DNA follows: TGTGCCAGCAGCTTTACGACGACTCTGAATGAGCAGTTCTTC.

This clone was detected only once. The chain is built from TRBV19 and TRBJ2-6; unclear D gene. V lost 3 bases, J lost 0 bases, and 6 bases lay in between. The germline V gene encodes CDR1 LNHDA and CDR2 SQIVND (reference sequence). CDR3 size: 15 residues. This CDR3 reads CASSIDISGANVLTF. CDR3 in DNA: TGTGCCAGTAGTATCGACATCTCTGGGGCCAACGTCCTGACTTTC.

With respect to this clone: At the DNA level, this CDR3 is encoded by other sequences in the same sample as well. V gene TRBV6-5 combines with J gene TRBJ1-4, with a possible D match to TRBD1 (5 bases). Germline assignment: CDR1 MNHEY and CDR2 SVGAGI. V lost 5 bases and J lost 0, with 7 bases in between. The CDR3 consists of 14 residues. This CDR3 is CASSKTATNEKLFF. The CDR3 nucleotides read TGTGCCAGCAGTAAGACAGCAACTAATGAAAAACTGTTTTTT.

This chain links TRBV9 with TRBJ1-5, with 9 bases matching TRBD1. After removal of 0 bases from V and 4 bases from J, the junction contained 8 bases not matched to a gene. Germline V gives CDR1 SGDLS, CDR2 YYNGEE. The CDR3 contains 17 residues. CDR3 amino acids: CASSVARWDRDNQPQHF. DNA of the CDR3: TGTGCCAGCAGCGTAGCTCGATGGGACAGGGATAATCAGCCCCAGCATTTT.

The chain links TRBV9 to TRBJ1-1, with TRBD1 as a possible D gene (6 bases). The V and J ends lost 0 bases and 7 bases respectively, with 22 bases between them. The CDR3 runs 17 residues. The germline V gene encodes CDR1 SGDLS and CDR2 YYNGEE. This CDR3 is CASSVAQTGQGFGEAFF. The CDR3 nucleotides read TGTGCCAGCAGCGTAGCCCAGACGGGGCAGGGGTTCGGTGAAGCTTTCTTT.

The CDR3 DNA reads TGTGCCAGCAGCTTAGCACAGGGGGCAATCTCCTATAATTCACCCCTCCACTTT. Translated, it gives CASSLAQGAISYNSPLHF. This sequence joins TRBV11-2 and TRBJ1-6, with 9 bases aligning to TRBD1. Germline trimming cut 1 base from V and 0 bases from J; bases unmatched to any gene: 4. Per the germline V gene, CDR1 is SGHAT and CDR2 is FQNNGV. The CDR3 length is 18 residues.

The V and J genes are TRBV10-2 and TRBJ2-7, with TRBD2 matching over 10 bases. CDR3 size: 14 residues. V trimming: 5 bases; J trimming: 4 bases; junction bases outside the gene matches: 5. Germline V gene sequence: CDR1 WSHSY, CDR2 SAAADI. The CDR3 region is CASSPGTSAYEQYV. In DNA form, the CDR3 reads TGCGCCAGCAGTCCCGGGACTAGCGCGTACGAGCAGTACGTC.

The V and J genes are TRBV9 and TRBJ2-5, with D possibly matching TRBD2 (5 bases). Germline V gene sequence: CDR1 SGDLS, CDR2 YYNGEE. The CDR3 is 14 amino acids. Trimming cost V 0 bases and J 5 bases, with 11 bases left between them. The CDR3 protein is CASSVEAGSETQYF. CDR3 nucleotide sequence: TGTGCCAGCAGCGTAGAGGCGGGTTCGGAGACCCAGTACTTC.

The V gene is TRBV6-5, the J gene TRBJ1-1; D is possibly TRBD1 (6 bases). CDR1 MNHEY and CDR2 SVGAGI come from the germline V gene. Trimming pared 0 bases from V and 11 bases from J, leaving 13 bases between. The CDR3 length is 13 residues. CDR3 DNA: TGTGCCAGCAGTTACTCAGAAAGGGGGGCGGCTTTCTTT. Its protein product is CASSYSERGAAFF.

The chain joins TRBV4-3 to TRBJ1-2; 10 bases align to TRBD1. The J segment lost 6 bases and the V segment lost 5 bases, leaving 9 bases of the junction unmatched. Per germline, CDR1 LGHNA and CDR2 YSLEER. The CDR3 is 15 residues long. CDR3 sequence reads: CASSYRQGAMDGYTF. The DNA for the CDR3 is TGCGCCAGCAGCTACCGACAGGGGGCGATGGATGGCTACACCTTC.